This T cell receptor (beta chain) was observed in a study of blood T cell repertoires in COVID-19. The V end was cut by 3 bases, the J end by 11 bases, with 19 bases between. CDR1 and CDR2 (germline): LGHDT, YNNKEL (reference sequence). This CDR3 has 14 amino acids. TCRdb's copy holds only in-frame clones and misses some; the assay was immunoSEQ multiplex PCR. This sample has some 230,000 clones; approximately 84% occur once, and the top ten carry 2% to 2.5%. The TCR sequence derives from a woman in her sixties or seventies with acute or convalescent COVID-19. The chain combines TRBV3-1 (or the pseudogene TRBV3-2) with TRBJ1-2; no definite D call. Material for sequencing was peripheral blood. This CDR3 is CASSHRGSGEKYTF. The DNA for the CDR3 is TGTGCCAGCAGCCATCGTGGGTCCGGGGAGAAATACACCTTC.